What follows are 18 T cell receptor beta chains derived from one specimen sequenced in a study of vaccination and CD4 T cells after COVID-19. Which antigens these TCRs recognize remains unknown. Cultured CD4+ T cell DNA underwent sequencing with the Oncomine TCR Beta short-read assay. MiXCR was run by TCRdb on the PCR reads, yielding one entry per CDR3 protein. The sample lists under 20,000 distinct CDR3 sequences; approximately 56% were seen once. Time point specified: late sampling 161 to 241 days after vaccination in a few convalescent patients. The treatment here: roughly 11-day PBMC culture with coronavirus spike peptide pools or control peptides (ViraFEST assay). The source was CD4+ T cells from blood, cultured in vitro, collected about 7 months after SARS-CoV-2 vaccination. The source is a human donor who had recovered from COVID-19.

This chain joins TRBV28 and TRBJ2-7; maybe TRBD2 (5 bases). The CDR3 is 16 amino acids. V lost 2 bases, J lost 6 bases, and 20 bases lay in between. The germline V gene encodes CDR1 MDHEN and CDR2 SYDVKM. In nucleotides, the CDR3 is TGTGCCAGCAGTTTAATGAGGACTCGCCCTTCACCCGAGCAGTACTTC. Amino acids: CASSLMRTRPSPEQYF.

The table lists this clonotype with a few counts. This chain joins TRBV7-8 and TRBJ2-5, with D uncertain. Trimming pared 4 bases from V and 10 bases from J, leaving 13 bases between. This CDR3 spans 12 amino acids. Germline assignment: CDR1 SGHVS and CDR2 FQNEAQ. The DNA of the CDR3 is TGTGCCAGCAGCTCCCAGATGCAGGACCAGTACTTC. Translation: CASSSQMQDQYF. Complete variable domain (other parts from reference TRBV7-8 and TRBJ2-5): GAGVSQSPRYKVAKRGQDVALRCDPISGHVSLFWYQQALGQGPEFLTYFQNEAQLDKSGLPSDRFFAERPEGSVSTLKIQRTQQEDSAVYLCASSSQMQDQYFGPGTRLLVL.

This clonotype appeared a few times. The rearrangement links TRBV7-9 to TRBJ2-7; D might be TRBD1 or TRBD2, each matching 5 bases. The CDR3 loop spans 17 amino acids. V was clipped by 1 base and J by 4 bases, with 20 bases between them. CDR1 is SEHNR and CDR2 is FQNEAQ in the germline V gene (reference sequence). The CDR3 DNA is TGTGCCAGCAGCTTAGTAGCGTCCTCCCGGGGACGTTACGAGCAGTACTTC. Its translation: CASSLVASSRGRYEQYF.

The chain links TRBV10-3 to TRBJ1-5; D remains unclear. The CDR3 contains 15 residues. Germline CDR1 and CDR2: ENHRY and SYGVKD. The germline V and J ends were trimmed by 2 bases and 1 base, with 9 bases remaining between them. The CDR3 is CAISEGVNSNQPQHF. Here the CDR3 DNA reads TGTGCCATCAGTGAGGGGGTGAACAGCAATCAGCCCCAGCATTTT.

The chain couples TRBV20-1 to TRBJ2-1; 8 bases map to TRBD2. This CDR3 is built from 16 residues. Germline CDR1 reads DFQATT; CDR2 reads SNEGSKA (reference sequence). V lost 8 bases to trimming and J lost 4 bases; unmatched junction nucleotides: 16. The CDR3 sequence is CSQIGAGASSYNEQFF. The CDR3 DNA is TGCAGTCAGATTGGAGCGGGGGCGAGCTCTTACAATGAGCAGTTCTTC.

The genes are TRBV7-9 and TRBJ2-7, with a weak D call TRBD2 (6 bases). CDR3 length: 13 residues. Germline V gene lookup returns CDR1 SEHNR and CDR2 FQNEAQ (reference sequence). The V and J ends lost 0 bases and 4 bases respectively, with 7 bases between them. The CDR3 DNA is TGTGCCAGCAGCTTAGCCGCGGGATACGAGCAGTACTTC. Translated, it gives CASSLAAGYEQYF.

To note about this clonotype: It is unclear where the CDR3 begins or ends on the DNA, so no DNA is shown, and the CDR3 is as TCRdb lists it. The rearrangement joins TRBV7-5 to TRBJ2-7; TRBD1, as called in the table, went unchecked against the DNA. TRBV7-5 is given as a pseudogene. From its first to its last residue, the CDR3 has 17 amino acids. This CDR3 is CISVPEAYRDGVVEQYF.

This clonotype rates as large. This rearrangement joins TRBV10-3 to TRBJ2-3; 10 bases agree with TRBD2. Losses at the gene ends were 7 bases for V and 4 bases for J; bases not matched to a gene: 11. CDR1 and CDR2 from the germline V gene are ENHRY and SYGVKD. CDR3 length: 16 residues. The CDR3 is CAINIVAGGAPDTQYF. CDR3 DNA: TGTGCCATCAATATAGTAGCGGGGGGCGCCCCAGATACGCAGTATTTT.

J is TRBJ2-5 and V is TRBV6-2 or TRBV6-3; D gene unclear. The V end lost 7 bases, the J end lost 5 bases, and 23 bases lay between the germline ends. The CDR3 consists of 16 residues. Germline V CDR1 and CDR2: MNHEY, SVGEGT. In DNA form, the CDR3 reads TGTGCCAGCAAAGAGAGGCGGTGGCGGATGGGGGAGACCCAGTACTTC. Residues: CASKERRWRMGETQYF.

The chain carries TRBV27 and TRBJ1-6; 8 bases are shared with TRBD1. Trimming cost V 8 bases and J 8 bases; bases outside gene matches: 11. Germline assignment: CDR1 MNHEY and CDR2 SMNVEV (reference sequence). CDR3 length equals 15 residues. The CDR3: CASGTGGPLYSPLHF. For the CDR3, the DNA is TGTGCCAGCGGAACAGGGGGACCGTTGTATTCACCCCTCCACTTT.

The CDR3 is CSAMRPISGNTIYF. CDR3 sequence (DNA): TGCAGTGCTATGCGTCCCATCTCTGGAAACACCATATATTTT. The chain has TRBV20-1 and TRBJ1-3, with unresolved D. Trimming shortened V by 4 bases and J by 0 bases, and 10 bases separated the two germline ends. Looked up from germline, CDR1 is DFQATT and CDR2 is SNEGSKA (reference sequence). The CDR3 has 14 amino acids.

This clonotype appeared once. The chain employs TRBV19 and TRBJ1-2; perhaps TRBD1 as D (5 bases). This CDR3 has 13 amino acids. Germline V gives CDR1 LNHDA, CDR2 SQIVND (reference sequence). Trimming took 1 base from V and 4 from J, leaving 7 bases between them. The CDR3 sequence: CASSIGTTYGYTF. The CDR3 nucleotides are TGTGCCAGTAGTATAGGGACAACCTATGGCTACACCTTC.

The chain couples TRBV4-3 to TRBJ2-1; 8 bases are a match to TRBD2. After removal of 0 bases from V and 8 bases from J, the junction contained 12 bases not matched to a gene. The CDR3 extends over 17 amino acids. Germline CDR1 and CDR2: LGHNA and YSLEER. CDR3 nucleotide sequence: TGCGCCAGCAGCCAAGACCGCGGGAGGCCGGATGGCGATGAGCAGTTCTTC. Amino acid sequence: CASSQDRGRPDGDEQFF.

This chain uses TRBV2 with TRBJ2-5, with D unresolved. CDR3 size: 12 residues. The germline V gene has CDR1 SNHLY and CDR2 FYNNEI. V was cut by 6 bases and J by 0 bases, with 5 bases left in between. CDR3 nucleotide sequence: TGTGCCAGCAGGATACACCAAGAGACCCAGTACTTC. Its protein is CASRIHQETQYF.

The rearrangement links TRBV25-1 to TRBJ1-1; 8 nucleotides agree with TRBD1. The CDR3 has 15 amino acids. The V segment lost 6 bases and the J segment 4 bases; nucleotides outside the gene matches: 10. The germline CDR1 and CDR2 sequences are MGHDK and SYGVNS. The CDR3 protein is CASRVPGGASTEAFF. The CDR3 DNA reads TGTGCCAGCAGGGTCCCAGGGGGCGCGAGCACTGAAGCTTTCTTT.

The chain carries TRBV6-5 and TRBJ2-2; D remains ambiguous. The germline CDR1 and CDR2 sequences are MNHEY and SVGAGI. The CDR3 sequence is 16 residues long. V lost 0 bases to trimming and J lost 8 bases, with 16 bases between them. The CDR3 coding sequence is TGTGCCAGCAGTTACTCGATGACTTACGGGCGAGGGGAGCTGTTTTTT. Amino acid sequence: CASSYSMTYGRGELFF.

The gene calls are TRBV15 and TRBJ2-7; D remains unclear. V was cut by 0 bases and J by 4 bases, with 10 bases left in between. In germline, CDR1 is LNHNV, CDR2 YYDKDF (reference sequence). The CDR3 spans 14 residues. CDR3 sequence (DNA): TGTGCCACCAGCAGAGAGCTGGCTCGATACGAGCAGTACTTC. It codes for CATSRELARYEQYF.

The rearrangement joins TRBV6-2 or TRBV6-3 to TRBJ1-1, with D tentatively TRBD1 (6 bases). The CDR3 length is 16 residues. Trimming pared 6 bases from V and 4 bases from J, leaving 21 bases between. CDR1 and CDR2 (germline): MNHEY, SVGEGT. Written as DNA, the CDR3 is TGTGCCAGCAGCAATCCGGGGGGGCGGACTGTCACTGAAGCTTTCTTT. It yields the protein CASSNPGGRTVTEAFF.